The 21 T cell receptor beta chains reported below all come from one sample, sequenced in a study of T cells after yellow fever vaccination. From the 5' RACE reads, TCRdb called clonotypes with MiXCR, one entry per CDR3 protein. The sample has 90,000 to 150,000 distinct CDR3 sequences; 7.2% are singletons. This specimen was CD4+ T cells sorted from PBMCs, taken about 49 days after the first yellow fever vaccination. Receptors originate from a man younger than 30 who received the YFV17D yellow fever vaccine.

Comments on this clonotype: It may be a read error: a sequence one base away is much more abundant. The CDR3 sequence is CASSPCGLRNTGELFF. CDR3 DNA: TGTGCCAGCAGCCCATGTGGACTCAGAAACACCGGGGAGCTGTTTTTT. V usage is TRBV7-3 and J usage is TRBJ2-2; tentative D call: TRBD2 (5 bases). CDR1 is SGHTA and CDR2 is FQGTGA in the germline V gene. V lost 5 bases, J lost 2 bases, and 15 bases lay in between. The CDR3 has 16 amino acids.

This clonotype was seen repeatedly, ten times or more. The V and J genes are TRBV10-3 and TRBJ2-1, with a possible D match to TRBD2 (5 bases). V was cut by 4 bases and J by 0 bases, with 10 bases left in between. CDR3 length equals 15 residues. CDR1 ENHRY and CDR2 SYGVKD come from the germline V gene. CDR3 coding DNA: TGTGCCATCAGTGGAGGGTTAGTCTCCTACAATGAGCAGTTCTTC. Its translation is CAISGGLVSYNEQFF.

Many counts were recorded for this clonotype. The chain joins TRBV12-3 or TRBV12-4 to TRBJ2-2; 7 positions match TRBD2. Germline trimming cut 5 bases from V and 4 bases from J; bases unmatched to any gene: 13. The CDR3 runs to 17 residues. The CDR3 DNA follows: TGTGCCAGCAGTCTCAATCATGGGGGGGGACCCACCGGGGAGCTGTTTTTT. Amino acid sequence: CASSLNHGGGPTGELFF.

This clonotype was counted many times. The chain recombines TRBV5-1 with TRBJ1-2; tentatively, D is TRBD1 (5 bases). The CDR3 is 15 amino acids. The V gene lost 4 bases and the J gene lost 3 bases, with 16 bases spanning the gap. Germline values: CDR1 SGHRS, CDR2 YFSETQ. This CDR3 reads CASSPPGQGHYGYTF. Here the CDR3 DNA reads TGCGCCAGCAGCCCACCGGGGCAGGGCCACTATGGCTACACCTTC. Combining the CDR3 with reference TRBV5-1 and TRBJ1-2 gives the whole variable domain KAGVTQTPRYLIKTRGQQVTLSCSPISGHRSVSWYQQTPGQGLQFLFEYFSETQRNKGNFPGRFSGRQFSNSRSEMNVSTLELGDSALYLCASSPPGQGHYGYTFGSGTRLTVV.

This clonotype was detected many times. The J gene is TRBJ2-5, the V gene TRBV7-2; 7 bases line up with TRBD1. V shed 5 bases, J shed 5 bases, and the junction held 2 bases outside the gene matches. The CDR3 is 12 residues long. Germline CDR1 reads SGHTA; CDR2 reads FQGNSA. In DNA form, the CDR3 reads TGTGCCAGCAGCCCACAGGGGGAGACCCAGTACTTC. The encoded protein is CASSPQGETQYF.

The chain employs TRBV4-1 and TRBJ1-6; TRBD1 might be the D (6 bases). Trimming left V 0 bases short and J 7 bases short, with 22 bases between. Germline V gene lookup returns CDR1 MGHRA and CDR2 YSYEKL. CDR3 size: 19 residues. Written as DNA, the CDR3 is TGCGCCAGCAGCCAAGATCGGAGGTCAAGCAGGGGTCGAAATTCACCCCTCCACTTT. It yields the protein CASSQDRRSSRGRNSPLHF.

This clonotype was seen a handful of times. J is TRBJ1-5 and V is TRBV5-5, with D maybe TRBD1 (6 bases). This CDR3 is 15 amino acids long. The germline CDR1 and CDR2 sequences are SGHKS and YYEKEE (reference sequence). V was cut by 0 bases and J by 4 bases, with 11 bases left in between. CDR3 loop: CASSLVGTNNQPQHF. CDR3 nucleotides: TGTGCCAGCAGCTTGGTTGGGACAAATAATCAGCCCCAGCATTTT. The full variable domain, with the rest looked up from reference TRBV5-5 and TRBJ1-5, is DAGVTQSPTHLIKTRGQQVTLRCSPISGHKSVSWYQQVLGQGPQFIFQYYEKEERGRGNFPDRFSARQFPNYSSELNVNALLLGDSALYLCASSLVGTNNQPQHFGDGTRLSIL.

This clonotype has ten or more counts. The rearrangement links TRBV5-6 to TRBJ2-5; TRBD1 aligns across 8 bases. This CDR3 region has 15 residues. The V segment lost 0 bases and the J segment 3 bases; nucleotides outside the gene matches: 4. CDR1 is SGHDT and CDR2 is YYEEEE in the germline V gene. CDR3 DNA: TGTGCCAGCAGCTTGGTGGACAGGGTGGAAGAGACCCAGTACTTC. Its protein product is CASSLVDRVEETQYF.

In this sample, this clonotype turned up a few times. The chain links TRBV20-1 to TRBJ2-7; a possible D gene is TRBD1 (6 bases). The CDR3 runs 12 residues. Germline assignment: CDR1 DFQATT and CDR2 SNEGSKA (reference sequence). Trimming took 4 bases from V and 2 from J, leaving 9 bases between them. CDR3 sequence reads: CSAIQGAYEQYF. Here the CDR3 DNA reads TGCAGTGCTATACAGGGAGCCTACGAGCAGTACTTC.

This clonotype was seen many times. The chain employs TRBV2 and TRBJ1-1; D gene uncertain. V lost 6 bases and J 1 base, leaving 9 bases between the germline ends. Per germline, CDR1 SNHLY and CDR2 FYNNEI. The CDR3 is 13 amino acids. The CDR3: CASRENRNTEAFF. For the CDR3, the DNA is TGTGCCAGCAGAGAAAACAGGAACACTGAAGCTTTCTTT.

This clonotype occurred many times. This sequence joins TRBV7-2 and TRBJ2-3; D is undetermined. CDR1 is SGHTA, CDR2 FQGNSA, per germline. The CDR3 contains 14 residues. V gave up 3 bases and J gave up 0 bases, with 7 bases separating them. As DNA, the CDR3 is TGTGCCAGCAGCTTGGGGATCAGCACAGATACGCAGTATTTT. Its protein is CASSLGISTDTQYF.

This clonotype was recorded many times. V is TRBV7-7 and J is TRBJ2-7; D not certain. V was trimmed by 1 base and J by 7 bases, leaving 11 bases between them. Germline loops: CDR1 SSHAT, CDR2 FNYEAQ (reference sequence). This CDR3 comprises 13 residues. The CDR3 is CASSLDQGREQYF. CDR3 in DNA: TGTGCCAGCAGCTTAGACCAAGGAAGAGAGCAGTACTTC.

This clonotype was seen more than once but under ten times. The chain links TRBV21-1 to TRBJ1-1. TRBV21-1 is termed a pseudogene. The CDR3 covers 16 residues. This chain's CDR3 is CASSSYKLQPNTEAFF. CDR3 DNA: TGTGCCAGCAGCAGTTACAAATTACAGCCGAACACTGAAGCTTTCTTT.

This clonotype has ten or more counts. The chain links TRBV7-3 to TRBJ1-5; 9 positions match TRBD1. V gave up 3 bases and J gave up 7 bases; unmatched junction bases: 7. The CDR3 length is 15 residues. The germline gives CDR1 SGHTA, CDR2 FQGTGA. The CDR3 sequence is CASSFGSDRGQPQHF. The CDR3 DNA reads TGTGCCAGCAGCTTTGGGTCGGACAGGGGCCAGCCCCAGCATTTT. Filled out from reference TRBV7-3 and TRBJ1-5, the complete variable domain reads GAGVSQTPSNKVTEKGKYVELRCDPISGHTALYWYRQSLGQGPEFLIYFQGTGAADDSGLPNDRFFAVRPEGSVSTLKIQRTERGDSAVYLCASSFGSDRGQPQHFGDGTRLSIL.

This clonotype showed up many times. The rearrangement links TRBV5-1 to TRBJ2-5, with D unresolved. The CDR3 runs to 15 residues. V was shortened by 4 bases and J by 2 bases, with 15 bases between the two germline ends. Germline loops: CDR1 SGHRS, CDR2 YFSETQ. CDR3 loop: CASSLWSQTQETQYF. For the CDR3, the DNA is TGCGCCAGCAGCCTCTGGTCCCAAACTCAAGAGACCCAGTACTTC.

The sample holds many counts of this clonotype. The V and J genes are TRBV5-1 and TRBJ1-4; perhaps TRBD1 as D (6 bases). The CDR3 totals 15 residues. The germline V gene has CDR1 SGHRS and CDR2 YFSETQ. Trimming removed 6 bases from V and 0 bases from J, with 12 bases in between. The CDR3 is CASKGQTSTNEKLFF. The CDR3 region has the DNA TGCGCCAGCAAAGGACAGACCTCAACTAATGAAAAACTGTTTTTT.

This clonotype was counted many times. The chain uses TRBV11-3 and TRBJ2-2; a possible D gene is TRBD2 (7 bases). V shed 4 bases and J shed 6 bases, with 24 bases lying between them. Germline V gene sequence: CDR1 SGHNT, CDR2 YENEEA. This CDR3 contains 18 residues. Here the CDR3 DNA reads TGTGCCAGCAGCTCGTTAGGGGGGGGGAGAGGGAGACCCGGGGAGCTGTTTTTT. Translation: CASSSLGGGRGRPGELFF.

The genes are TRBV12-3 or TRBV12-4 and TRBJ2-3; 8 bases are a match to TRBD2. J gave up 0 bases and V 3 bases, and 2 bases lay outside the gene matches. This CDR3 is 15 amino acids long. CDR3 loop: CASSFRGGSTDTQYF. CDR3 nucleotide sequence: TGTGCCAGCAGTTTCCGGGGGGGTAGCACAGATACGCAGTATTTT.

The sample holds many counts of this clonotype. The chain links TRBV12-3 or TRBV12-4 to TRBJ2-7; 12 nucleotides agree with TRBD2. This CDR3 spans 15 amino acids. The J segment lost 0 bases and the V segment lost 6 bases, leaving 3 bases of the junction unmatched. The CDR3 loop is CASRRLAGASYEQYF. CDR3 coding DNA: TGTGCCAGCAGGCGACTAGCGGGGGCCTCCTACGAGCAGTACTTC.

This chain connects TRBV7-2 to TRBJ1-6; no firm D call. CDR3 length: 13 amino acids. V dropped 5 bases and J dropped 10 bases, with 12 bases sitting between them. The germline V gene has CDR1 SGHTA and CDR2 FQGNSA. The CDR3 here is CASSPGWGSPLHF. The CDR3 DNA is TGTGCCAGCAGCCCCGGTTGGGGATCACCCCTCCACTTT. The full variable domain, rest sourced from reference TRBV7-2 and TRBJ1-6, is GAGVSQSPSNKVTEKGKDVELRCDPISGHTALYWYRQSLGQGLEFLIYFQGNSAPDKSGLPSDRFSAERTGGSVSTLTIQRTQQEDSAVYLCASSPGWGSPLHFGNGTRLTVT.

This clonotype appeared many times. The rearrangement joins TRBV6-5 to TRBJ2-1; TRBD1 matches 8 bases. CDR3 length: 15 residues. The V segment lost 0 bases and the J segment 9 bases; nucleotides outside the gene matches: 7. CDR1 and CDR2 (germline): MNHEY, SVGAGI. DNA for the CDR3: TGTGCCAGCAGTTACTCGTGGCAGGGGGCCAGTGAGCAGTTCTTC. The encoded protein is CASSYSWQGASEQFF.